Below are 5 T cell receptor beta chains sequenced from a single sample in a study of cytomegalovirus exposure and HLA in healthy donors. Primers included in the PCR were 60 Vbeta and 13 Jbeta primers. Some clones are missing from TCRdb's copy, which holds only in-frame ones; the method was immunoSEQ multiplex PCR. The sample records under 250,000 clones, about 75% being singletons. Sequences were obtained from PBMCs. The receptors originated from a male donor in good health and CMV-seronegative.

The chain is built from TRBV7-8 and TRBJ1-5; D may be TRBD1 (6 bases). Per germline, CDR1 SGHVS and CDR2 FQNEAQ. CDR3 size: 17 residues. V was pared by 0 bases and J by 4 bases, with 16 bases between. CDR3 residues: CASSLARRTEVNQPQHF. The CDR3 DNA is TGTGCCAGCAGCTTAGCGAGGAGGACAGAGGTTAATCAGCCCCAGCATTTT. The full variable domain, its missing parts supplied by reference TRBV7-8 and TRBJ1-5, is GAGVSQSPRYKVAKRGQDVALRCDPISGHVSLFWYQQALGQGPEFLTYFQNEAQLDKSGLPSDRFFAERPEGSVSTLKIQRTQQEDSAVYLCASSLARRTEVNQPQHFGDGTRLSIL.

V usage is TRBV27 and J usage is TRBJ1-6, with a weak D call TRBD1 (6 bases). The CDR3 length is 16 residues. Trimming left V 5 bases short and J 7 bases short, with 18 bases between. Germline V gene sequence: CDR1 MNHEY, CDR2 SMNVEV (reference sequence). CDR3: CASSRNPLTGNSPLHF. CDR3 nucleotides: TGTGCCAGCAGTCGCAACCCTCTTACAGGGAATTCACCCCTCCACTTT.

The chain uses TRBV19 and TRBJ2-5; TRBD1 matches 7 bases. Trimming cost V 5 bases and J 2 bases; bases outside gene matches: 5. CDR1 and CDR2 from the germline V gene are LNHDA and SQIVND (reference sequence). CDR3 length: 14 amino acids. The CDR3: CASSQSTGQETQYF. CDR3 sequence (DNA): TGTGCCAGTAGTCAATCGACAGGGCAAGAGACCCAGTACTTC. Full variable domain (remainder filled in from reference TRBV19 and TRBJ2-5): DGGITQSPKYLFRKEGQNVTLSCEQNLNHDAMYWYRQDPGQGLRLIYYSQIVNDFQKGDIAEGYSVSREKKESFPLTVTSAQKNPTAFYLCASSQSTGQETQYFGPGTRLLVL.

The chain links TRBV7-9 to TRBJ2-3; TRBD1 agrees at 7 bases. With V trimmed by 3 bases and J by 2 bases, 5 bases remained unmatched. Germline values: CDR1 SEHNR, CDR2 FQNEAQ (reference sequence). The CDR3 consists of 15 residues. Written as DNA, the CDR3 is TGTGCCAGCAGCTTTGACAGGGCCAACACAGATACGCAGTATTTT. Protein sequence: CASSFDRANTDTQYF.

V gene TRBV29-1 combines with J gene TRBJ1-2, with TRBD1 as a possible D gene (5 bases). There are 11 residues in the CDR3. Germline V gene data show CDR1 as SQVTM and CDR2 as ANQGSEA. V was clipped by 7 bases and J by 7 bases, with 13 bases between them. The CDR3 here is CSAGGGGGYTF. The CDR3, as DNA: TGCAGCGCTGGGGGGGGTGGTGGCTACACCTTC.